The clone carrying this T cell receptor (beta chain) was counted ten times or more. Its antigen is unknown. Together with a sample-barcoded 5' primer, a J-beta primer mix was included in a second PCR lasting about 7 to 12 cycles. TCRdb itself ran the 5' RACE reads through MiXCR, one entry per CDR3 protein. The sample lists some 700,000 distinct CDR3 sequences, approximately 21% occurring once. Each donor's blood draw was 7.5 to 10 milliliters of peripheral blood. This specimen comes from a study of blood T cells in healthy people across ages. The germline V gene encodes CDR1 SNHLY and CDR2 FYNNEI. The CDR3 totals 14 residues. The V gene lost 6 bases and the J gene lost 0 bases, with 9 bases spanning the gap. Findings and limits, study-wide: Diversity of TCR beta correlated strongly with naive T cell percentage. Unsorted PBMCs prevented conclusive naive versus antigen-experienced comparison.

The rearrangement links TRBV2 to TRBJ1-5; possible D gene TRBD1, 6 bases. Sequenced sample: blood. The receptor's source is a man aged 65 to 79 in good health. CDR3 loop: CASSRDTSNQPQHF. CDR3 sequence (DNA): TGTGCCAGCAGCCGGGACACTAGCAATCAGCCCCAGCATTTT.